These 9 T cell receptor beta chains originate from one sample sequenced in a study of OX40 agonist ivuxolimab in advanced cancers. TCRdb's table, derived via immunoSEQ multiplex PCR, lists solely in-frame clones and lacks some. The sample shows approximately 54,000 clones, roughly 90% of them seen only once. Sequenced here: CD4+ or CD8+ T cells sorted from blood, sampled in a trial of the OX40 agonist ivuxolimab. These TCRs come from an adult with an advanced solid tumor such as melanoma, head and neck, liver or kidney cancer.

The gene calls are TRBV5-4 and TRBJ2-5; D is unresolved. CDR1 and CDR2 from the germline V gene are SGHNT and YYREEE (reference sequence). The CDR3 is 14 residues long. V was cut by 4 bases and J by 2 bases, with 12 bases left in between. DNA for the CDR3: TGTGCCAGCAGCCTGGCGAGTGTTCAAGAGACCCAGTACTTC. Translated, it gives CASSLASVQETQYF.

This sequence joins TRBV27 and TRBJ1-5; D is unresolved. The ends were cut back, 3 bases at V and 0 bases at J, with 6 bases in the middle. This CDR3 spans 14 amino acids. The germline CDR1 and CDR2 sequences are MNHEY and SMNVEV (reference sequence). CDR3 sequence reads: CASSLKFSNQPQHF. CDR3 nucleotide sequence: TGTGCCAGCAGTTTGAAGTTTAGCAATCAGCCCCAGCATTTT.

Concerning this clone: This sample includes further DNA sequences coding for the same CDR3. V is TRBV5-5 and J is TRBJ2-7; 7 bases align to TRBD1. The CDR3 is made up of 13 amino acids. Germline CDR1 is SGHKS and CDR2 is YYEKEE (reference sequence). J gave up 1 base and V 4 bases, and 2 bases lay outside the gene matches. The CDR3 DNA sequence: TGTGCCAGCAGCCCGACAGGGTCCTACGAGCAGTACTTC. Protein sequence: CASSPTGSYEQYF.

As concerns this clone: At one end, the junction sequence differs from germline, possibly due to a read error. Additional DNA sequences in this sample encode the identical CDR3. In DNA, the CDR3 is TGTGCCAGCAGTTTGGCGGGGGGTGGCACTGAAGCTTTCTTT. Amino acids: CASSLAGGGTEAFF. The chain uses TRBV5-4 and TRBJ1-1; D is perhaps TRBD1 (5 bases). Germline lookup yields CDR1 SGHNT and CDR2 YYREEE (reference sequence). The CDR3 extends over 14 amino acids.

The rearrangement joins TRBV6-5 to TRBJ1-6; 9 bases agree with TRBD1. V lost 5 bases, J lost 4 bases, and 3 bases stayed unmatched. CDR1 MNHEY and CDR2 SVGAGI come from the germline V gene. The CDR3 is made up of 15 amino acids. The CDR3 reads CASSPGQGYNSPLHF. CDR3 sequence (DNA): TGTGCCAGCAGTCCGGGACAGGGTTATAATTCACCCCTCCACTTT.

The chain's CDR3 is CSVEGVPAYEQYF. CDR3 sequence (DNA): TGCAGCGTTGAAGGGGTACCCGCCTACGAGCAGTACTTC. The chain carries TRBV29-1 and TRBJ2-7, with D uncertain. Looked up from germline, CDR1 is SQVTM and CDR2 is ANQGSEA. The length of the CDR3 is 13 residues. Trimming removed 1 base from V and 2 bases from J, with 9 bases in between.

The genes are TRBV18 and TRBJ2-1; D remains unclear. Germline V gives CDR1 KGHSH, CDR2 LQKENI. The V end lost 4 bases, the J end lost 0 bases, and 10 bases lay between the germline ends. The CDR3 covers 15 residues. CDR3 in DNA: TGTGCCAGCTCACTCGGGCAGAGCTCCTACAATGAGCAGTTCTTC. Protein sequence: CASSLGQSSYNEQFF.

The chain uses TRBV14 and TRBJ1-2; TRBD1 is a possible D gene (6 bases). The CDR3 covers 14 residues. Per germline, CDR1 SGHDN and CDR2 FVKESK. Trimming removed 2 bases from V and 2 bases from J, with 9 bases in between. CDR3 sequence (DNA): TGTGCCAGCAGCCAAAATACAGGGAACTATGGCTACACCTTC. This gives the protein CASSQNTGNYGYTF.

V usage is TRBV5-1 and J usage is TRBJ1-2; 7 bases match TRBD1. Per the germline V gene, CDR1 is SGHRS and CDR2 is YFSETQ. Trimming took 4 bases from V and 7 from J; bases not matched to a gene: 16. The CDR3 contains 16 residues. Written as DNA, the CDR3 is TGCGCCAGCAGCCGTAGTGACAGGGCCAGAGGGACTGGCTACACCTTC. This sequence encodes CASSRSDRARGTGYTF.